The TCR beta chain described here comes from a study of blood T cell repertoires in COVID-19. The V end was cut by 0 bases, the J end by 0 bases, with 11 bases between. The germline V gene has CDR1 SNHLY and CDR2 FYNNEI. The CDR3 is 16 residues long. Repertoires were generated with immunoSEQ multiplex PCR, while TCRdb's copy carries only in-frame clones and drops some. The table lists about 160,000 clones, approximately 86% of them singletons. The recovered donors of Cohort 3 showed two negative PCRs, clearance, or symptom resolution. This TCR came from a man between 60 and 75 years old who had recovered from COVID-19. The specimen was PBMCs or T cells enriched from blood (not recorded which). This chain joins TRBV2 and TRBJ1-1; D is possibly TRBD1 (5 bases). The CDR3 spells CASSEALRTLNTEAFF. The DNA for the CDR3 is TGTGCCAGCAGTGAAGCGCTTCGGACACTGAACACTGAAGCTTTCTTT.